The 26 T cell receptor beta chains reported below all come from one sample, sequenced in a study of T cell responses to AZD1222 COVID-19 vaccine. Repertoires were generated with immunoSEQ multiplex PCR, while TCRdb's copy carries only in-frame clones and drops some. The data show over 120,000 clones, around 92% seen once. The sample in question was peripheral blood, obtained after recovery from COVID-19. All receptors come from an adult who had recovered from COVID-19.

The genes are TRBV19 and TRBJ1-1, with 7 bases matching TRBD1. J gave up 1 base and V 4 bases, and 6 bases lay outside the gene matches. This CDR3 region has 15 residues. Germline CDR1 and CDR2: LNHDA and SQIVND (reference sequence). CDR3 coding DNA: TGTGCCAGTAGTACCACGACAGGGCCGAACACTGAAGCTTTCTTT. It specifies CASSTTTGPNTEAFF.

The gene calls are TRBV28 and TRBJ1-2; D is perhaps TRBD1 (5 bases). Per germline, CDR1 MDHEN and CDR2 SYDVKM. The CDR3 contains 14 residues. V was pared by 2 bases and J by 3 bases, with 10 bases between. This CDR3 is CASSLGGVDYGYTF. The CDR3, as DNA: TGTGCCAGCAGTTTAGGGGGGGTGGACTATGGCTACACCTTC.

The rearrangement links TRBV9 to TRBJ1-2; 9 bases map to TRBD1. The CDR3 is 18 amino acids. In germline, CDR1 is SGDLS, CDR2 YYNGEE. With V trimmed by 2 bases and J by 0 bases, 11 bases remained unmatched. The CDR3, as DNA: TGTGCCAGCAGCGTCACCACGGACAGGGGCGATACTAACTATGGCTACACCTTC. The encoded protein is CASSVTTDRGDTNYGYTF.

The count of this clone is one. The chain uses TRBV18 and TRBJ1-2; tentative D call: TRBD1 (6 bases). V dropped 3 bases and J dropped 7 bases, with 9 bases sitting between them. Germline CDR1 reads KGHSH; CDR2 reads LQKENI. CDR3 length: 12 residues. CDR3 amino acids: CASSPTGRGYTF. The CDR3 coding sequence is TGTGCCAGCTCACCGACAGGCCGTGGCTACACCTTC. Based on the CDR3 plus reference TRBV18 and TRBJ1-2, the full variable domain is NAGVMQNPRHLVRRRGQEARLRCSPMKGHSHVYWYRQLPEEGLKFMVYLQKENIIDESGMPKERFSAEFPKEGPSILRIQQVVRGDSAAYFCASSPTGRGYTFGSGTRLTVV.

This chain joins TRBV3-1 (or the pseudogene TRBV3-2) and TRBJ1-5; 7 nucleotides agree with TRBD1. The germline V gene has CDR1 LGHDT and CDR2 YNNKEL (reference sequence). Trimming cost V 4 bases and J 5 bases; bases outside gene matches: 2. The CDR3 covers 13 residues. CDR3 protein: CASSPDRDQPQHF. The CDR3 bases are TGTGCCAGCAGCCCCGACAGGGATCAGCCCCAGCATTTT.

CDR3 in DNA: TGTGCCAGCAGCGTTGGGACAGGGGGTAGTTCACCCCTCCACTTT. It codes for CASSVGTGGSSPLHF. This sequence joins TRBV9 and TRBJ1-6, with 11 bases aligning to TRBD1. Trimming cost V 2 bases and J 9 bases; bases outside gene matches: 4. The CDR3 has 15 residues. Germline V CDR1 and CDR2: SGDLS, YYNGEE.

J is TRBJ2-4 and V is TRBV28; D may be TRBD1 (6 bases). Trimming stripped 3 bases from V and 15 bases from J, with 15 bases between. The CDR3 length is 12 residues. Germline CDR1 is MDHEN and CDR2 is SYDVKM. The CDR3 coding sequence is TGTGCCAGCAGTTTTGACAGGAAGGCTCGGTACTTC. Translating it yields CASSFDRKARYF.

CDR3 in amino acids: CASSSPRDRKFLGETQYF. The CDR3 bases are TGTGCCAGCAGTTCCCCTCGGGACAGGAAATTTCTGGGGGAGACCCAGTACTTC. This chain joins TRBV28 and TRBJ2-5; 8 bases are a match to TRBD1. The CDR3 covers 18 residues. Germline values: CDR1 MDHEN, CDR2 SYDVKM. V shed 4 bases, J shed 5 bases, and the junction held 18 bases outside the gene matches.

This sequence joins TRBV18 and TRBJ1-1; 7 bases match TRBD1. V dropped 1 base and J dropped 5; count of bases not matched to a gene: 10. The CDR3 runs 16 residues. CDR1 is KGHSH and CDR2 is LQKENI in the germline V gene. Here the CDR3 reads CASSPRRPTGVTEAFF. In DNA form, the CDR3 reads TGTGCCAGCTCACCACGTAGACCCACAGGGGTGACTGAAGCTTTCTTT.

This chain links TRBV19 with TRBJ2-7, with D tentatively TRBD1 (6 bases). V was trimmed by 5 bases and J by 2 bases, leaving 10 bases between them. Germline CDR1 reads LNHDA; CDR2 reads SQIVND (reference sequence). The CDR3 is 13 amino acids. CDR3 coding DNA: TGTGCCAGTAGTCCCGGGACACCCTACGAGCAGTACTTC. It translates to CASSPGTPYEQYF.

The chain joins TRBV27 to TRBJ1-1, with D possibly matching TRBD1 (6 bases). The CDR3 consists of 15 residues. V lost 5 bases and J lost 1, with 14 bases in between. Germline assignment: CDR1 MNHEY and CDR2 SMNVEV (reference sequence). This CDR3 is CASSKNRERNTEAFF. CDR3 in DNA: TGTGCCAGCAGTAAAAACAGGGAGAGGAACACTGAAGCTTTCTTT.

The rearrangement joins TRBV9 to TRBJ2-1; 9 nucleotides match TRBD2. The germline V gene encodes CDR1 SGDLS and CDR2 YYNGEE. This CDR3 has 17 residues. The ends lost 0 bases at V and 7 bases at J; junction bases unmatched: 11. The CDR3 spells CASSVDPLAGVANEQFF. The CDR3 nucleotides are TGTGCCAGCAGCGTAGACCCCTTAGCGGGAGTAGCGAATGAGCAGTTCTTC.

The V gene is TRBV10-3, the J gene TRBJ2-1; 9 bases are shared with TRBD2. CDR1 is ENHRY, CDR2 SYGVKD, per germline. V shed 4 bases and J 7 bases; nucleotides not matched to a gene: 14. The CDR3 is 17 amino acids. CDR3 in DNA: TGTGCCATCAGTGCCTCCCCAGATGCGGGAGGGGGTAATGAGCAGTTCTTC. Its translation is CAISASPDAGGGNEQFF.

This chain uses TRBV5-8 with TRBJ2-6; D might be TRBD1 (8 bases). Germline CDR1 is SGHTS and CDR2 is YDEGEE. The CDR3 extends over 18 amino acids. V lost 4 bases and J 3 bases, leaving 20 bases between the germline ends. The CDR3 DNA is TGTGCCAGCAGCACCAGGACAGGGAGGGCGGTTGGGGCCAACGTCCTGACTTTC. This encodes CASSTRTGRAVGANVLTF.

This clone is a singleton in its sample. The chain joins TRBV12-5 to TRBJ2-1, with 15 bases lining up with TRBD2. Germline values: CDR1 LGHNT, CDR2 FRNRAP. The V segment lost 7 bases and the J segment 7 bases; nucleotides outside the gene matches: 5. The CDR3 has 15 amino acids. For the CDR3, the DNA is TGTGCTAGTGCCCCGGGACTAGCGGGAGGAAATGAGCAGTTCTTC. Protein sequence: CASAPGLAGGNEQFF. The whole variable domain, filled in from reference TRBV12-5 and TRBJ2-1, reads DARVTQTPRHKVTEMGQEVTMRCQPILGHNTVFWYRQTMMQGLELLAYFRNRAPLDDSGMPKDRFSAEMPDATLATLKIQPSEPRDSAVYFCASAPGLAGGNEQFFGPGTRLTVL.

J is TRBJ1-4 and V is TRBV9; no clear D. V lost 1 base and J lost 2, with 9 bases in between. Germline-derived CDR1 and CDR2 are SGDLS and YYNGEE. This CDR3 has 15 residues. Here the CDR3 DNA reads TGTGCCAGCAGCGTATGGGAGGGCACTAATGAAAAACTGTTTTTT. It codes for CASSVWEGTNEKLFF.

V gene TRBV9 combines with J gene TRBJ1-3; D perhaps matches TRBD1 (5 bases). The CDR3 runs to 17 residues. Trimming took off 0 bases at V and 3 bases at J, with 16 bases between the two ends. The germline V gene has CDR1 SGDLS and CDR2 YYNGEE. CDR3 protein: CASSVVSRAPFGNTIYF. The CDR3 DNA follows: TGTGCCAGCAGCGTAGTTAGCAGGGCCCCTTTTGGAAACACCATATATTTT.

CDR3: CASSRRANTEAFF. CDR3 nucleotides: TGCGCCAGCAGCCGCAGGGCGAACACTGAAGCTTTCTTT. This sequence joins TRBV4-1 and TRBJ1-1; the D gene is possibly TRBD1 (5 bases). The CDR3 runs 13 residues. Deletions cut 4 bases from V and 1 base from J, with 7 bases between. CDR1 and CDR2 (germline): MGHRA, YSYEKL.

This chain joins TRBV2 and TRBJ2-1; a possible D gene is TRBD1 (6 bases). Looked up from germline, CDR1 is SNHLY and CDR2 is FYNNEI. The CDR3 runs 14 residues. Trimming took 8 bases from V and 9 from J, leaving 20 bases between them. The CDR3 protein is CASSGETISGEQFF. As DNA, the CDR3 is TGTGCCAGCTCAGGGGAGACGATCAGTGGTGAGCAGTTCTTC.

The sample holds one count of this clone. The rearrangement uses TRBV30 and TRBJ2-2; 8 bases are a match to TRBD1. This CDR3 contains 14 residues. Germline V gene data show CDR1 as GTSNPN and CDR2 as SVGIG (reference sequence). The V and J ends lost 4 bases and 7 bases, in that order; junction bases with no gene match: 8. The CDR3 bases are TGTGCCTGGATGTGGACAGGGAGAGTCGGGGAGCTGTTTTTT. Translating it yields CAWMWTGRVGELFF.

V usage is TRBV21-1 and J usage is TRBJ2-1; TRBD2 is taken as the D call from the table, unchecked against the DNA. TRBV21-1 is noted as a pseudogene. The CDR3 contains 13 residues. CDR3 sequence reads: CASLLNRGNEQFF. DNA for the CDR3: TGTGCCAGCTTGTTGAACCGAGGCAATGAGCAGTTCTTC.

J is TRBJ2-7 and V is TRBV15, with TRBD1 identical over 7 bases. Germline lookup yields CDR1 LNHNV and CDR2 YYDKDF (reference sequence). The CDR3 contains 14 residues. The V and J ends lost 5 bases and 3 bases, in that order; junction bases with no gene match: 7. CDR3 amino acids: CATSSRDRVYEQYF. CDR3 DNA sequence: TGTGCCACCAGCTCCCGGGACAGAGTCTACGAGCAGTACTTC.

The count of this clone is one. The rearrangement links TRBV5-1 to TRBJ1-4, with TRBD1 matching 7 bases. V dropped 2 bases and J dropped 8; count of bases not matched to a gene: 6. The CDR3 sequence is 14 residues long. CDR1 and CDR2 from the germline V gene are SGHRS and YFSETQ. CDR3 nucleotide sequence: TGCGCCAGCAGCTTAGGGGGCGCCGGCGAAAAACTGTTTTTT. Translation gives CASSLGGAGEKLFF. Filled out from reference TRBV5-1 and TRBJ1-4, the complete variable domain reads KAGVTQTPRYLIKTRGQQVTLSCSPISGHRSVSWYQQTPGQGLQFLFEYFSETQRNKGNFPGRFSGRQFSNSRSEMNVSTLELGDSALYLCASSLGGAGEKLFFGSGTQLSVL.

To note about this clone: Within the sample, other DNA sequences also encode this same CDR3. The chain recombines TRBV5-6 with TRBJ1-5; perhaps TRBD1 as D (5 bases). Germline assignment: CDR1 SGHDT and CDR2 YYEEEE. The CDR3 sequence is 14 residues long. The V end was cut by 0 bases, the J end by 4 bases, with 8 bases between. CDR3 in amino acids: CASSLGQSNQPQHF. The CDR3 DNA sequence: TGTGCCAGCAGCTTGGGACAGTCGAATCAGCCCCAGCATTTT.

The chain employs TRBV4-1 and TRBJ2-7; TRBD2 is a possible D gene (6 bases). Trimming stripped 4 bases from V and 0 bases from J, with 19 bases between. The CDR3 length is 17 residues. Germline V gene lookup returns CDR1 MGHRA and CDR2 YSYEKL. Here the CDR3 reads CASSLLPEATSSYEQYF. The CDR3 nucleotides are TGCGCCAGCAGCCTCCTACCGGAGGCGACTAGCTCCTACGAGCAGTACTTC.

This chain uses TRBV27 with TRBJ2-2; D perhaps matches TRBD1 (5 bases). Looked up from germline, CDR1 is MNHEY and CDR2 is SMNVEV (reference sequence). CDR3 size: 14 residues. The V end lost 6 bases, the J end lost 9 bases, and 17 bases lay between the germline ends. CDR3 amino acids: CASSPIRGRWELFF. CDR3 in DNA: TGTGCCAGCAGCCCAATTAGGGGCCGGTGGGAGCTGTTTTTT.